This TCR beta chain appears in the sequencing data of a study of circulating and synovial CD4+ cells in juvenile arthritis. This clone was detected once. Only in-frame clones appear in the TCRdb table, and some are missing; sequencing was by immunoSEQ multiplex PCR. The sample holds about 33,000 clones; 90% to 95% are singletons and the top ten take 0.15% to 0.2%. Germline CDR1 is MNHNS and CDR2 is SASEGT. This CDR3 is 13 amino acids long. Trimming removed 7 bases at V and 8 bases at J, with 17 bases between. This chain joins TRBV6-1 and TRBJ1-1, with D possibly being TRBD1 (6 bases). Sequenced: CD4+ T cells from blood. The TCR comes from a human donor with juvenile idiopathic arthritis. The CDR3 DNA reads TGTGCCAGCAATTTCGGGACACGAGACGAAGCTTTCTTT. This sequence encodes CASNFGTRDEAFF.